This TCR beta chain derives from a study of blood T cell repertoires in COVID-19. Turning to the study itself: COVID-19 samples, acute and convalescent, were from the United States, Italy and Spain.

V was pared by 0 bases and J by 10 bases, with 17 bases between. The CDR3 covers 15 residues. Germline V gives CDR1 SGHRS, CDR2 YFSETQ. Libraries were prepared by immunoSEQ multiplex PCR; TCRdb keeps only in-frame clonotypes and omits some of them. The sample includes 110,000 to 150,000 clones, about four fifths of them seen just once. What was sequenced was peripheral blood. The receptor comes from a human donor in a cohort sampled during active COVID-19. The V gene is TRBV5-1, the J gene TRBJ2-1, with unresolved D. The CDR3 DNA reads TGCGCCAGCAGCTTGGAGTCAGGCCAGACCCTGGAGCAGTTCTTC. Translated: CASSLESGQTLEQFF.